This passage covers 3 T cell receptor beta chains from one sample sequenced in a study of cytomegalovirus exposure and HLA in healthy donors. Primers included in the PCR were 60 Vbeta and 13 Jbeta primers. Here immunoSEQ multiplex PCR was the method, and the copy in TCRdb shows in-frame clones only, minus some. The sample records approximately 100,000 clones, 75% to 85% being singletons. The sequenced material came from PBMCs. These receptors all come from a woman aged 18-29 years in good health and CMV-seropositive.

The rearrangement joins TRBV6-6 to TRBJ2-7; a weak D match, TRBD1 (6 bases). The CDR3 is 14 residues long. The germline gives CDR1 MNHNY, CDR2 SVGAGI (reference sequence). Trimming left V 6 bases short and J 3 bases short, with 15 bases between. The chain's CDR3 is CASRSRDILYEQYF. CDR3 sequence (DNA): TGTGCCAGCAGAAGCCGGGACATACTCTACGAGCAGTACTTC.

The chain couples TRBV15 to TRBJ2-3; TRBD2 agrees at 12 bases. Germline V gene data show CDR1 as LNHNV and CDR2 as YYDKDF (reference sequence). The CDR3 totals 17 residues. V lost 5 bases to trimming and J lost 3 bases; unmatched junction nucleotides: 9. CDR3 in amino acids: CATSQLTSGSTTDTQYF. The CDR3 region has the DNA TGTGCCACCAGCCAACTGACTAGCGGGAGTACGACAGATACGCAGTATTTT.

This chain links TRBV6-1 with TRBJ2-3, with 7 bases matching TRBD1. The germline gives CDR1 MNHNS, CDR2 SASEGT. This CDR3 spans 14 amino acids. With V trimmed by 4 bases and J by 4 bases, 5 bases remained unmatched. Here the CDR3 DNA reads TGTGCCAGCAGTGTGAGGGGGCAGGCAGATACGCAGTATTTT. It yields the protein CASSVRGQADTQYF.